This TCR beta chain was observed in a study of CD8+CD57+ T cells in acquired aplastic anemia. For the study at large: DNA per sorted CD4+ or CD8+ sample ranged about 0.19 to 30 ug, averaging around 3.1 ug.

In regard to this clonotype: Its antigen is still unknown.

Whole-study results and caveats: Researchers report that fewer than 35 CD8+ CDR3 sequences appeared in both patients and controls.

Whoever was chosen for sequencing had shown CD8+CD57+ cell expansion by flow cytometry. Profiling of TCR beta VDJ combinations and CDR3 sequences used genomic DNA as template. TCRdb independently ran MiXCR on the reads; one entry per CDR3 protein. The repertoire has under 200,000 distinct CDR3 sequences, 40% to 60% of them found once; the top ten carry roughly 30%. Trimming pared 3 bases from V and 5 bases from J, leaving 13 bases between. The CDR3 has 14 residues. Germline V gene lookup returns CDR1 LNHDA and CDR2 SQIVND (reference sequence). The clonotype comes from a human donor with aplastic anemia. Sequencing was done on a sample of sorted CD4+, CD8+, or CD8+CD57+ T cells (not recorded which) from PBMCs. This rearrangement joins TRBV19 to TRBJ1-1; maybe TRBD1 (5 bases). CDR3 bases: TGTGCCAGTAGTATGGGACCGGGGGAAACTGAAGCTTTCTTT. Amino acids: CASSMGPGETEAFF. Complete variable domain (other parts from reference TRBV19 and TRBJ1-1): DGGITQSPKYLFRKEGQNVTLSCEQNLNHDAMYWYRQDPGQGLRLIYYSQIVNDFQKGDIAEGYSVSREKKESFPLTVTSAQKNPTAFYLCASSMGPGETEAFFGQGTRLTVV.